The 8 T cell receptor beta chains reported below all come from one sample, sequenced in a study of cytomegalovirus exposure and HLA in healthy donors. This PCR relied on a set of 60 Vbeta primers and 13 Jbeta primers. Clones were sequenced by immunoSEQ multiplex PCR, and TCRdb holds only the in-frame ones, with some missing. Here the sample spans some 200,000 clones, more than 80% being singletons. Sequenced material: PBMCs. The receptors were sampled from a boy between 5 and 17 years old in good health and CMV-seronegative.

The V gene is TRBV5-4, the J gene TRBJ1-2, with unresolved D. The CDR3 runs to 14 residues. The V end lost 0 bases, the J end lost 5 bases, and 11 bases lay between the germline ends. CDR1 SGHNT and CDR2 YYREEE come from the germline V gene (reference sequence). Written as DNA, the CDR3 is TGTGCCAGCAGCTTGGAAGTTTCGGGGTATGGCTACACCTTC. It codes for CASSLEVSGYGYTF.

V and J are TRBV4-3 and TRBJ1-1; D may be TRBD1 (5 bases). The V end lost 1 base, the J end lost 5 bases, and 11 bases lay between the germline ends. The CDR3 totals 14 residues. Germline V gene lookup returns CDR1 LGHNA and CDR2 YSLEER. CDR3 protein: CASSQGGHATEAFF. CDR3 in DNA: TGCGCCAGCAGCCAAGGTGGACACGCTACTGAAGCTTTCTTT.

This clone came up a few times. The CDR3 sequence is CASSEFREKLFF. The CDR3, as DNA: TGTGCCAGCAGCGAGTTTAGAGAAAAACTGTTTTTT. The V call is TRBV11-2, the J call TRBJ1-4; D call uncertain. Germline V gene lookup returns CDR1 SGHAT and CDR2 FQNNGV. V gave up 5 bases and J gave up 8 bases, with 9 bases separating them. CDR3 length: 12 amino acids. Filled out from reference TRBV11-2 and TRBJ1-4, the complete variable domain reads EAGVAQSPRYKIIEKRQSVAFWCNPISGHATLYWYQQILGQGPKLLIQFQNNGVVDDSQLPKDRFSAERLKGVDSTLKIQPAKLEDSAVYLCASSEFREKLFFGSGTQLSVL.

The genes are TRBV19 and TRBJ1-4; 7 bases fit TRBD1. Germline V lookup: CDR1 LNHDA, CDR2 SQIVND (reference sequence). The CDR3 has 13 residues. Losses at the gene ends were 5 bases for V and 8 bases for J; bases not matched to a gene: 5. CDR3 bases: TGTGCCAGTAGTCCGAGGACAGGAGAAAAACTGTTTTTT. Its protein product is CASSPRTGEKLFF.

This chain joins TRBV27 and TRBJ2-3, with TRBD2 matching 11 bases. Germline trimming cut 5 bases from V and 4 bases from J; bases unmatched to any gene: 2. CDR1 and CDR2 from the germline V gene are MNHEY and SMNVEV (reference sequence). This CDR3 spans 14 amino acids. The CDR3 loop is CASSPGLAADTQYF. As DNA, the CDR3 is TGTGCCAGCAGTCCGGGACTAGCGGCAGATACGCAGTATTTT.

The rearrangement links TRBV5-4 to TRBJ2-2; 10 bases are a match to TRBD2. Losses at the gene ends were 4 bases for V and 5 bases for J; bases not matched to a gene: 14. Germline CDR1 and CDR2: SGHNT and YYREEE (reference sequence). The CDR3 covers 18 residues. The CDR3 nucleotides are TGTGCCAGCAGCGGCGGGGGCAGCGGGGGGGCGAGGACCGGGGAGCTGTTTTTT. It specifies CASSGGGSGGARTGELFF.

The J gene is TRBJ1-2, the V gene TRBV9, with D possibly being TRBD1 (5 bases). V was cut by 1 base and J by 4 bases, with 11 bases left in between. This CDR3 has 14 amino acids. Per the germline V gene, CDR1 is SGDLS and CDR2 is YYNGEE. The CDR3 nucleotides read TGTGCCAGCAGCGTACAAGGGGTTGCCTATGGCTACACCTTC. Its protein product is CASSVQGVAYGYTF.

The chain's CDR3 is CASSSDRGSSYEQYF. The CDR3 region has the DNA TGTGCCAGCAGTTCTGACAGGGGGAGCTCCTACGAGCAGTACTTC. The chain has TRBV6-6 and TRBJ2-7; TRBD1 matches 9 bases. Germline lookup yields CDR1 MNHNY and CDR2 SVGAGI (reference sequence). The CDR3 has 15 residues. V lost 4 bases, J lost 0 bases, and 4 bases stayed unmatched.